The clone carrying this TCR beta chain has only one observation. The sample is drawn from a study of OX40 agonist ivuxolimab in advanced cancers. Study-level information: Across the patients, intravenous ivuxolimab was delivered every 2 weeks at 0.01 to 10 mg/kg.

Sampling times: baseline, cycle 4 day 1, cycle 7 day 1. Repertoires were generated with immunoSEQ multiplex PCR, while TCRdb's copy carries only in-frame clones and drops some. Of roughly 140,000 clones listed, roughly 92% are singletons. Sample: CD4+ or CD8+ T cells sorted from blood, taken in a trial of the OX40 agonist ivuxolimab. The origin of this receptor is an adult with an advanced solid tumor such as melanoma, head and neck, liver or kidney cancer.

The CDR3 spells CASSQERQLNTIYF. DNA for the CDR3: TGCGCCAGCAGCCAAGAGCGGCAGCTCAACACCATATATTTT. The rearrangement links TRBV4-3 to TRBJ1-3, with unresolved D. This CDR3 has 14 residues. The germline V gene encodes CDR1 LGHNA and CDR2 YSLEER. Trimming pared 0 bases from V and 7 bases from J, leaving 10 bases between.